This T cell receptor (beta chain) was sequenced during a study of shared clonotypes between healthy human individuals. Study context: Donors had three CD4 naive, three CD4 memory, two CD8 naive and one CD8 memory plate apiece.

At deep level, the assay was performed. The genomic DNA of each subset was split evenly across several immunoSEQ plates. Sequenced by immunoSEQ multiplex PCR; TCRdb stores in-frame clones only, minus some. The sample records about 110,000 clones, approximately 70% being singletons. V was shortened by 5 bases and J by 4 bases, with 12 bases between the two germline ends. The CDR3 consists of 13 residues. Germline CDR1 reads LNHNV; CDR2 reads YYDKDF (reference sequence). This clone was observed a handful of times. Its target is unknown. Points from the study as a whole: Some clonotypes were shared by all four sorted-subset donors, while others were not shared. The non-shared ones had lower generation probabilities than the shared ones.

This rearrangement joins TRBV15 to TRBJ2-7; tentatively, D is TRBD1 (5 bases). The sequencing sample was made of memory CD8+ T cells sorted from blood. As for subset: CD45RO+ cells pooled with CCR7-negative TemRA cells. The sequence was collected from a woman younger than 45 in good health. The CDR3 nucleotides are TGTGCCACCAGCTTAGTAGGGGAATACGAGCAGTACTTC. Amino acid sequence: CATSLVGEYEQYF.